These 17 T cell receptor beta chains share one sample of origin, sequenced in a study of T cell repertoires in cytomegalovirus infection. One entry per CDR3 protein results from TCRdb running MiXCR on the reads. In the table there are approximately 340,000 distinct CDR3 sequences, 25% to 35% of which are singletons. Their antigen targets remain unknown. The specimen comprised cultured PBMCs, sampled from culture after CMV antigen stimulation. These receptors came from a human donor in good health (CMV status not recorded). Some clones in this sample may be carry-over from other donors' samples.

The chain joins TRBV5-4 to TRBJ2-3; 12 bases line up with TRBD2. Germline CDR1 and CDR2: SGHNT and YYREEE (reference sequence). After removal of 1 base from V and 0 bases from J, the junction contained 9 bases not matched to a gene. This CDR3 spans 19 amino acids. In DNA form, the CDR3 reads TGTGCCAGCAGCTTGAGACTAGCGGGGGCCCTGGCTAGCACAGATACGCAGTATTTT. Translated, it gives CASSLRLAGALASTDTQYF.

This clonotype has just a few counts. The CDR3 reads CASSTGTGVNEQFF. CDR3 DNA sequence: TGTGCCAGCAGCACCGGGACAGGGGTCAATGAGCAGTTCTTC. This sequence joins TRBV7-3 and TRBJ2-1, with 10 bases aligning to TRBD1. The trim removed 5 bases at V and 6 bases at J, leaving 4 bases unmatched. The CDR3 length is 14 residues. Germline loops: CDR1 SGHTA, CDR2 FQGTGA.

This clonotype was detected many times. This sequence joins TRBV12-3 or TRBV12-4 and TRBJ2-3, with TRBD1 matching 11 bases. The length of the CDR3 is 15 residues. Trimming removed 2 bases from V and 4 bases from J; junction bases left unmatched: 2. This CDR3 reads CASSLRTGGSDTQYF. The CDR3 nucleotides are TGTGCCAGCAGTTTAAGGACAGGGGGCTCAGATACGCAGTATTTT.

The chain employs TRBV6-1 and TRBJ1-2; possible D gene TRBD1, 5 bases. Trimming pared 10 bases from V and 5 bases from J, leaving 17 bases between. Germline values: CDR1 MNHNS, CDR2 SASEGT. The CDR3 runs to 13 residues. The chain's CDR3 is CATRDSGGYGYTF. CDR3 coding DNA: TGTGCCACCCGGGACTCGGGGGGATATGGCTACACCTTC.

This clonotype was counted many times. The chain couples TRBV7-8 to TRBJ2-5; TRBD1 might be the D (6 bases). The germline V gene has CDR1 SGHVS and CDR2 FQNEAQ. Trimming took off 3 bases at V and 2 bases at J, with 13 bases between the two ends. The CDR3 length is 15 residues. DNA for the CDR3: TGTGCCAGCAGCTTGTGGACAGCCACACAAGAGACCCAGTACTTC. It encodes CASSLWTATQETQYF.

The chain is built from TRBV7-2 and TRBJ2-7; D perhaps matches TRBD2 (5 bases). The CDR3 is made up of 12 amino acids. Trimming removed 4 bases at V and 7 bases at J, with 11 bases between. CDR1 is SGHTA and CDR2 is FQGNSA in the germline V gene. Written as DNA, the CDR3 is TGTGCCAGCAGCTCGAGGGCCGGGGAGCAGTACTTC. This sequence encodes CASSSRAGEQYF. Based on the CDR3 plus reference TRBV7-2 and TRBJ2-7, the full variable domain is GAGVSQSPSNKVTEKGKDVELRCDPISGHTALYWYRQSLGQGLEFLIYFQGNSAPDKSGLPSDRFSAERTGGSVSTLTIQRTQQEDSAVYLCASSSRAGEQYFGPGTRLTVT.

The chain has TRBV28 and TRBJ1-1; D call uncertain. CDR3 length: 13 amino acids. Between the trimmed V and J ends, which lost 1 base and 1 base, there was a span of 4 bases. Germline V gene sequence: CDR1 MDHEN, CDR2 SYDVKM. The CDR3 DNA reads as TGTGCCAGCAGTTTATTATCGAACACTGAAGCTTTCTTT. As protein: CASSLLSNTEAFF.

The V call is TRBV7-9, the J call TRBJ2-5, with TRBD2 as a possible D gene (6 bases). Trimming shortened V by 4 bases and J by 4 bases, and 16 bases separated the two germline ends. The germline CDR1 and CDR2 sequences are SEHNR and FQNEAQ (reference sequence). The CDR3 loop spans 15 amino acids. The CDR3 spells CASSWHGGSVETQYF. The CDR3 bases are TGTGCCAGCAGCTGGCATGGGGGGTCCGTAGAGACCCAGTACTTC. Full variable domain (outside the CDR3, taken from reference TRBV7-9 and TRBJ2-5): DTGVSQNPRHKITKRGQNVTFRCDPISEHNRLYWYRQTLGQGPEFLTYFQNEAQLEKSRLLSDRFSAERPKGSFSTLEIQRTEQGDSAMYLCASSWHGGSVETQYFGPGTRLLVL.

V is TRBV7-3 and J is TRBJ1-2, with 10 bases matching TRBD1. J lost 5 bases, V lost 2 bases, and 8 bases had no gene match. Germline values: CDR1 SGHTA, CDR2 FQGTGA. This CDR3 is 16 amino acids long. The CDR3 region is CASSLSGDRGRYGYTF. The CDR3 region has the DNA TGTGCCAGCAGCTTATCAGGGGACAGGGGTCGGTATGGCTACACCTTC.

V usage is TRBV4-1 and J usage is TRBJ2-6; D perhaps matches TRBD2 (6 bases). Trimming removed 0 bases at V and 0 bases at J, with 21 bases between. This CDR3 has 21 residues. From germline, CDR1 is MGHRA and CDR2 YSYEKL. The CDR3: CASSQEVPGESLSSGANVLTF. CDR3 sequence (DNA): TGCGCCAGCAGCCAAGAAGTACCGGGAGAGAGCCTTAGCTCTGGGGCCAACGTCCTGACTTTC.

This clonotype was seen more than once but under ten times. The CDR3 reads CSARGRSTGVDEQFF. The CDR3 nucleotides read TGCAGTGCTAGGGGGAGGAGCACTGGGGTAGATGAGCAGTTCTTC. This chain connects TRBV20-1 to TRBJ2-1; perhaps TRBD2 as D (6 bases). This CDR3 region has 15 residues. V lost 3 bases to trimming and J lost 8 bases, with 20 bases between them. Looked up from germline, CDR1 is DFQATT and CDR2 is SNEGSKA (reference sequence).

This clonotype was seen more than once but under ten times. This chain links TRBV7-3 with TRBJ1-1, with 9 bases matching TRBD1. V dropped 5 bases and J dropped 6; count of bases not matched to a gene: 7. CDR3 size: 14 residues. Germline V CDR1 and CDR2: SGHTA, FQGTGA. The CDR3 sequence is CASSPTGGIAEAFF. CDR3 sequence (DNA): TGTGCCAGCAGCCCGACAGGGGGTATCGCTGAAGCTTTCTTT.

This sequence joins TRBV12-3 or TRBV12-4 and TRBJ1-1; TRBD1 is a possible D gene (5 bases). This CDR3 contains 14 residues. Trimming removed 3 bases at V and 4 bases at J, with 12 bases between. The CDR3 bases are TGTGCCAGCAGTTTTGAGGGGATGGGCACTGAAGCTTTCTTT. Translated: CASSFEGMGTEAFF.

This clonotype occurred a few times. This chain links TRBV4-3 with TRBJ1-5; D is undetermined. This CDR3 has 15 residues. V was shortened by 3 bases and J by 0 bases, with 9 bases between the two germline ends. Germline CDR1 reads LGHNA; CDR2 reads YSLEER. As DNA, the CDR3 is TGCGCCAGCAGCCACCGGACGGATAGCAATCAGCCCCAGCATTTT. It is translated as CASSHRTDSNQPQHF.

This clonotype was seen ten or more times. The CDR3 DNA reads as TGTGCCATCAGCTCGACAGGGGGGAGAGGCACTGAAGCTTTCTTT. This encodes CAISSTGGRGTEAFF. The chain joins TRBV10-3 to TRBJ1-1; TRBD1 matches 9 bases. Germline CDR1 and CDR2: ENHRY and SYGVKD. V shed 6 bases and J 4 bases; nucleotides not matched to a gene: 9. The CDR3 has 15 amino acids.

The chain uses TRBV11-1 and TRBJ1-1, with D hard to call. Between the trimmed V and J ends, which lost 6 bases and 0 bases, there was a span of 17 bases. The V gene's germline CDR1 is SGHAT and CDR2 FQDESV (reference sequence). The CDR3 spans 16 residues. In DNA form, the CDR3 reads TGTGCCAGCAGGTTTAGAAAAACTGGACTGAACACTGAAGCTTTCTTT. Translating it yields CASRFRKTGLNTEAFF.

This chain uses TRBV25-1 with TRBJ1-5; no clear D gene. Germline V CDR1 and CDR2: MGHDK, SYGVNS. The CDR3 totals 12 residues. Deletions cut 9 bases from V and 2 bases from J, with 8 bases between. The CDR3 region has the DNA TGTGCCAGTCAGGAGGGCAATCAGCCCCAGCATTTT. It codes for CASQEGNQPQHF.